The rows below give T cell receptor beta chains drawn from one sample of a study of vaccination effects on CD4 cells after COVID-19. Only in-frame clones appear in the TCRdb table, and some are missing; sequencing was by immunoSEQ multiplex PCR. The sample has roughly 54,000 clones, 65% to 80% seen once. For these receptors, no antigen is known. The sample was CD4+ T cells from PBMCs cultured with HIV peptides, taken before COVID-19 vaccination. These receptor sequences come from a human donor who had a prior SARS-CoV-2 infection. CDR3s include the opening cysteine and the closing phenylalanine or tryptophan. Fields, in order: D gene, clone size, J gene, V gene, CDR3 DNA, CDR3 protein. D genes are given only for firm matches. Clone size appears in some rows only: once, few, many, or a class for an expanded clone.

>-|-|TRBJ2-1|TRBV9
TGTGCCAGCAGCGCCGAATGGAATGAGCAGTTCTTC
CASSAEWNEQFF
>TRBD2|-|TRBJ2-1|TRBV5-1
TGCGCCAGCAGCCAAGCTAGCGGGGACTACAATGAGCAGTTCTTC
CASSQASGDYNEQFF
>-|few|TRBJ2-1|TRBV7-3
TGTGCCAGCAGCTTAGCGGCCTCCTACAATGAGCAGTTCTTC
CASSLAASYNEQFF
>TRBD2|-|TRBJ2-3|TRBV3-1/TRBV3-2
TGTGCCAGCAGCCAAGGTCGGACTAGCGGGAGCTCGACAGATACGCAGTATTTT
CASSQGRTSGSSTDTQYF
>TRBD1|-|TRBJ2-3|TRBV27
TGTGCCAGCAGTTTTTTAAGGGGGCCCTATACGCAGTATTTT
CASSFLRGPYTQYF
>-|-|TRBJ1-1|TRBV10-3
TGTGCCATCAGTCAACAGGGTTTCGACACTGAAGCTTTCTTT
CAISQQGFDTEAFF
>TRBD2|-|TRBJ2-5|TRBV5-6
TGTGCCAGCAGCTTGGGACTAGCGGGAGCGACCCAGTACTTC
CASSLGLAGATQYF
>TRBD2|-|TRBJ2-5|TRBV9
TGTGCCAGCAGCGTTTCCCCTAGCGGGACTCAAGAGACCCAGTACTTC
CASSVSPSGTQETQYF
>-|-|TRBJ1-4|TRBV7-2
TGTGCCAGCAGCTTTTCTGCAACTAATGAAAAACTGTTTTTT
CASSFSATNEKLFF
>-|-|TRBJ2-6|TRBV19
TGTGCCAGTAGTATGGTCGGTGGGGCCAACGTCCTGACTTTC
CASSMVGGANVLTF
>TRBD1|-|TRBJ1-1|TRBV5-1
TGCGCCAGCAGCTGGGGGACAGCCATGAACACTGAAGCTTTCTTT
CASSWGTAMNTEAFF
>-|once|TRBJ2-7|TRBV10-3
TGTGCCATCAGTGAGTGGCAGGAGGGCGTAGTTTACGAGCAGTACTTC
CAISEWQEGVVYEQYF
>-|-|TRBJ1-4|TRBV30
TGTGCCTGGAGTTTAGGGATTTTTAGTGAAAAACTGTTTTTT
CAWSLGIFSEKLFF
>-|once|TRBJ1-3|TRBV12-3/TRBV12-4
TGTGCCAGCAGTCTGACCCGAAACACCATATATTTT
CASSLTRNTIYF
>-|once|TRBJ2-5|TRBV7-2
TGTGCCAGCAGCCCCGACAGGTACCAAGAGACCCAGTACTTC
CASSPDRYQETQYF
>-|-|TRBJ1-2|TRBV5-1
TGCGCCAGCAGCCCTTCTCGACAGAACTATGGCTACACCTTC
CASSPSRQNYGYTF
>TRBD1|-|TRBJ1-4|TRBV18
TGTGCCAGCTCACCGGGACAGATAAATGAAAAACTGTTTTTT
CASSPGQINEKLFF
>-|few|TRBJ2-2|TRBV18
TGTGCCAGCTCACCATACCAGGGAAGCACCGGGGAGCTGTTTTTT
CASSPYQGSTGELFF
>TRBD2|-|TRBJ2-1|TRBV7-3
TGTGCCAGCAGCTCACTAGCGGGAACGTACAATGAGCAGTTCTTC
CASSSLAGTYNEQFF
>-|-|TRBJ2-7|TRBV7-9
TGTGCCAGCAGCTTACTCGGCGGGACCTCATACTACGAGCAGTACTTC
CASSLLGGTSYYEQYF
>-|-|TRBJ2-1|TRBV9
TGTGCCAGCAGCTCACCAAGGACTGCCCAGTTCTTC
CASSSPRTAQFF
>-|-|TRBJ2-2|TRBV10-3
TGTGCCATCAGTGAATTATATGGCGGGGAGCTGTTTTTT
CAISELYGGELFF
>-|-|TRBJ2-7|TRBV12-3/TRBV12-4
TGTGCCAGCTGCCGTGGGCTAGCTGGCGAGCAGTACTTC
CASCRGLAGEQYF
>-|-|TRBJ1-4|TRBV11-2
TGTGCCAGCAGCTTAGTCGCCGGCGTGGGAAAACTGTTTTTT
CASSLVAGVGKLFF
>-|-|TRBJ1-2|TRBV6-5
TGTGCCAGCAGTTACGGGGGGGGCTATGGCTACACCTTC
CASSYGGGYGYTF
>TRBD1|few|TRBJ2-7|TRBV4-1
TGCGCCAGCAGCCACCAAGACAGGGACCCTTCCTACGAGCAGTACTTC
CASSHQDRDPSYEQYF
>-|few|TRBJ2-7|TRBV27
TGTGCCAGCAGTCCCCAATCCGGAGCCTACGAGCAGTACTTC
CASSPQSGAYEQYF
>-|few|TRBJ2-1|TRBV9
TGTGCCAGCAGCGTAGGTAGTCTAGCGAACAATGAGCAGTTCTTC
CASSVGSLANNEQFF
>TRBD2|-|TRBJ2-7|TRBV12-5
TGTGCTAGCCGCCCCCCGGGACTAGCGGTCTACGAGCAGTACTTC
CASRPPGLAVYEQYF
>-|-|TRBJ2-1|TRBV3-1/TRBV3-2
TGTGCCAGCAGCCAAGAAGGTCAGAAATACAATGAGCAGTTCTTC
CASSQEGQKYNEQFF
>TRBD1|-|TRBJ1-2|TRBV9
TGTGCCAGCAGCGCCCAATCCGGGACAGATTATGGCTACACCTTC
CASSAQSGTDYGYTF
>-|-|TRBJ1-3|TRBV19
TGTGCCAGTAGTCTATACCGGGCCGCCTCTGGAAACACCATATATTTT
CASSLYRAASGNTIYF